Following are 13 T cell receptor beta chains from one sample sequenced in a study of shared clonotypes between healthy human individuals. Assay used: immunoSEQ multiplex PCR; TCRdb lists only in-frame clones, some missing. This sample has under 2,500,000 clones, with nearly 97% found just once. Sequencing input: naive CD4+ T cells sorted from blood. The subset is: CD45RA+ positively selected. These receptors originate from a man between 18 and 35 years old in good health.

Here the CDR3 DNA reads TGTGCCAGTACCCGGACAGGGGCATTATCCACTGAAGCTTTCTTT. Its translation is CASTRTGALSTEAFF. The chain links TRBV19 to TRBJ1-1, with TRBD1 matching over 9 bases. The J segment lost 4 bases and the V segment lost 7 bases, leaving 10 bases of the junction unmatched. There are 15 residues in the CDR3. CDR1 is LNHDA, CDR2 SQIVND, per germline (reference sequence).

This clone showed up many times. The chain couples TRBV9 to TRBJ2-1; TRBD2 might be the D (5 bases). Germline values: CDR1 SGDLS, CDR2 YYNGEE. This CDR3 has 15 residues. Trimming removed 2 bases at V and 3 bases at J, with 12 bases between. CDR3 region: CASSVAPGNYNEQFF. For the CDR3, the DNA is TGTGCCAGCAGCGTGGCCCCGGGAAACTACAATGAGCAGTTCTTC.

The genes are TRBV11-2 and TRBJ2-7; 7 bases match TRBD1. This CDR3 has 15 residues. V was clipped by 5 bases and J by 6 bases; unmatched bases: 13. CDR1 is SGHAT and CDR2 is FQNNGV in the germline V gene. The CDR3 protein is CASSLQGPSGGEQYF. The CDR3 DNA reads TGTGCCAGCAGCCTACAGGGGCCGTCAGGAGGCGAGCAGTACTTC.

J is TRBJ1-1 and V is TRBV6-4, with D uncertain. Per the germline V gene, CDR1 is MRHNA and CDR2 is SNTAGT. This CDR3 is 13 amino acids long. Trimming took 4 bases from V and 5 from J, leaving 11 bases between them. CDR3 bases: TGTGCCAGCAGTGGGGATTGGGGAACTGAAGCTTTCTTT. As protein: CASSGDWGTEAFF.

The V call is TRBV30, the J call TRBJ2-7; no definite D call. The length of the CDR3 is 12 residues. The V gene's germline CDR1 is GTSNPN and CDR2 SVGIG (reference sequence). V dropped 5 bases and J dropped 8 bases, with 16 bases sitting between them. The CDR3 DNA follows: TGTGCCTGGTCCCTAGATCGGCGCCAGCAGTACTTC. Encoded protein: CAWSLDRRQQYF.

The V gene is TRBV19, the J gene TRBJ2-7, with D perhaps given as TRBD1 or TRBD2 (5 bases each). CDR1 LNHDA and CDR2 SQIVND come from the germline V gene (reference sequence). V dropped 3 bases and J dropped 1 base, with 13 bases sitting between them. The CDR3 runs to 15 residues. CDR3 region: CASSIQSEGSYEQYF. CDR3 DNA sequence: TGTGCCAGTAGTATCCAGTCCGAGGGGTCCTACGAGCAGTACTTC.

The chain is built from TRBV18 and TRBJ2-1, with 13 bases identical to TRBD2. Germline CDR1 is KGHSH and CDR2 is LQKENI. The CDR3 covers 17 residues. Losses at the gene ends were 3 bases for V and 6 bases for J; bases not matched to a gene: 8. The CDR3 sequence is CASSPGLAGEGANEQFF. CDR3 in DNA: TGTGCCAGCTCACCTGGACTAGCGGGAGAAGGAGCCAATGAGCAGTTCTTC.

The chain recombines TRBV2 with TRBJ2-1; D is uncertain. CDR1 and CDR2 (germline): SNHLY, FYNNEI. CDR3 length: 13 amino acids. Trimming pared 6 bases from V and 8 bases from J, leaving 14 bases between. The CDR3 loop is CASSDNLGYEQFF. CDR3 sequence (DNA): TGTGCCAGCAGCGACAATCTAGGCTATGAGCAGTTCTTC.

The chain employs TRBV4-3 and TRBJ1-6, with TRBD1 matching 9 bases. Trimming took 1 base from V and 8 from J; bases not matched to a gene: 9. CDR1 and CDR2 from the germline V gene are LGHNA and YSLEER. CDR3 size: 17 residues. CDR3 sequence reads: CASSQAPTGTGYSPLHF. As DNA, the CDR3 is TGCGCCAGCAGCCAAGCCCCAACCGGGACAGGGTATTCACCCCTCCACTTT.

This clone appeared a single time. Other DNA sequences from this sample encode an identical CDR3 as well. The rearrangement links TRBV18 to TRBJ2-3; D is ambiguous. V shed 6 bases and J shed 0 bases, with 7 bases lying between them. The CDR3 spans 13 residues. Per germline, CDR1 KGHSH and CDR2 LQKENI. CDR3 DNA sequence: TGTGCCAGCTCCGCCTCGAGCACAGATACGCAGTATTTT. It codes for CASSASSTDTQYF.

The chain joins TRBV5-4 to TRBJ2-7; TRBD1 aligns across 7 bases. The CDR3 sequence is 15 residues long. V was pared by 5 bases and J by 0 bases, with 8 bases of the junction left unmatched. The germline gives CDR1 SGHNT, CDR2 YYREEE (reference sequence). CDR3 loop: CASSQGQDVSYEQYF. Here the CDR3 DNA reads TGTGCCAGCAGTCAAGGACAGGATGTCTCCTACGAGCAGTACTTC.

V gene TRBV18 combines with J gene TRBJ1-5; D gene unclear. The CDR3 contains 16 residues. Per germline, CDR1 KGHSH and CDR2 LQKENI. The V gene lost 0 bases and the J gene lost 6 bases, with 15 bases spanning the gap. The CDR3 region has the DNA TGTGCCAGCTCACCACCCACAGCTGGAGGAAGTCAGCCCCAGCATTTT. It is translated as CASSPPTAGGSQPQHF.

This chain connects TRBV4-3 to TRBJ1-2; D remains unclear. Between the trimmed V and J ends, which lost 0 bases and 5 bases, there was a span of 13 bases. The CDR3 runs 15 residues. Germline V lookup: CDR1 LGHNA, CDR2 YSLEER. This CDR3 reads CASSQEDGGIYGYTF. Here the CDR3 DNA reads TGCGCCAGCAGCCAAGAAGATGGTGGGATATATGGCTACACCTTC.